These 30 T cell receptor beta chains share one sample of origin, sequenced in a study of blood T cell repertoires in COVID-19. The repertoire was sequenced with immunoSEQ multiplex PCR; TCRdb's copy has only in-frame clones and lacks some. The sample lists some 39,000 clones; 86% were seen once. The sequenced sample was peripheral blood. These receptors all come from a man between 35 and 55 years old with active COVID-19.

The V and J genes are TRBV7-8 and TRBJ1-5; possibly TRBD1 for D (6 bases). The germline CDR1 and CDR2 sequences are SGHVS and FQNEAQ. Trimming shortened V by 3 bases and J by 7 bases, and 19 bases separated the two germline ends. The CDR3 runs 16 residues. The CDR3: CASSFDYTGSTQPQHF. CDR3 bases: TGTGCCAGCAGCTTTGATTATACAGGGAGCACGCAGCCCCAGCATTTT.

The chain joins TRBV6-1 to TRBJ2-7; 8 bases agree with TRBD1. The V gene's germline CDR1 is MNHNS and CDR2 SASEGT. The CDR3 totals 15 residues. V was clipped by 3 bases and J by 3 bases; unmatched bases: 7. The CDR3 DNA reads as TGTGCCAGCAGTGAGGGCCCGGGACAGGTCTACGAGCAGTACTTC. Its translation: CASSEGPGQVYEQYF.

CDR3 nucleotides: TGTGCCAGCAGTTCCCTCGACAATTATGGGGCCAACGTCCTGACTTTC. As protein: CASSSLDNYGANVLTF. V and J are TRBV27 and TRBJ2-6; D ambiguous. Germline V gene data show CDR1 as MNHEY and CDR2 as SMNVEV (reference sequence). This CDR3 contains 16 residues. The V end lost 4 bases, the J end lost 3 bases, and 13 bases lay between the germline ends.

CDR3 loop: CASTPTMGSTEAFF. The CDR3 DNA sequence: TGCGCCAGCACCCCGACCATGGGGAGCACTGAAGCTTTCTTT. J is TRBJ1-1 and V is TRBV5-1; D remains ambiguous. Germline V gene data show CDR1 as SGHRS and CDR2 as YFSETQ. The CDR3 totals 14 residues. The V and J ends lost 6 bases and 4 bases respectively, with 16 bases between them.

CDR3 sequence: CSVSRERDTGELFF. Written as DNA, the CDR3 is TGCAGCGTTAGCCGGGAGCGGGACACCGGGGAGCTGTTTTTT. The rearrangement joins TRBV29-1 to TRBJ2-2; the D gene is possibly TRBD2 (6 bases). From germline, CDR1 is SQVTM and CDR2 ANQGSEA. The CDR3 length is 14 residues. V lost 5 bases to trimming and J lost 3 bases, with 13 bases between them.

The chain carries TRBV7-3 and TRBJ2-1, with 13 bases that match TRBD2. The germline V gene has CDR1 SGHTA and CDR2 FQGTGA. With V trimmed by 1 base and J by 15 bases, 15 bases remained unmatched. The CDR3 spans 17 residues. CDR3 sequence: CASSLKGGLAGLSGLFF. CDR3 DNA sequence: TGTGCCAGCAGCTTAAAAGGGGGACTAGCGGGACTAAGTGGACTGTTCTTC.

The chain carries TRBV9 and TRBJ2-6; tentatively, D is TRBD2 (5 bases). Between the trimmed V and J ends, which lost 6 bases and 0 bases, there was a span of 10 bases. Germline CDR1 is SGDLS and CDR2 is YYNGEE. The CDR3 runs to 15 residues. The CDR3 DNA reads as TGTGCCAGCACTCCCAGCGGCTCTGGGGCCAACGTCCTGACTTTC. Translation: CASTPSGSGANVLTF.

The chain links TRBV6-2 or TRBV6-3 to TRBJ2-3; no firm D call. Trimming pared 0 bases from V and 0 bases from J, leaving 19 bases between. Per the germline V gene, CDR1 is MNHEY and CDR2 is SVGEGT. The length of the CDR3 is 19 residues. The CDR3, as DNA: TGTGCCAGCAGTTACTCGTCTAATCCACGTGAGGTTAGCACAGATACGCAGTATTTT. This sequence encodes CASSYSSNPREVSTDTQYF.

The V and J genes are TRBV28 and TRBJ2-5; possible D gene TRBD2, 6 bases. The CDR3 is 13 residues long. The germline gives CDR1 MDHEN, CDR2 SYDVKM. Deletions cut 7 bases from V and 1 base from J, with 10 bases between. This chain's CDR3 is CASTRRAQETQYF. Written as DNA, the CDR3 is TGTGCCAGCACCCGGAGGGCCCAAGAGACCCAGTACTTC.

The V and J genes are TRBV5-6 and TRBJ1-5, with D possibly TRBD1 on 6 matching bases. CDR1 and CDR2 (germline): SGHDT, YYEEEE. The ends were cut back, 2 bases at V and 2 bases at J, with 14 bases in the middle. The CDR3 length is 16 residues. For the CDR3, the DNA is TGTGCCAGCAGCTTTTGGGGGGGCAGTGGCAATCAGCCCCAGCATTTT. Translated, it gives CASSFWGGSGNQPQHF.

This clone came up once. The chain combines TRBV2 with TRBJ2-7; possibly TRBD2 for D (5 bases). There are 17 residues in the CDR3. Trimming removed 0 bases at V and 4 bases at J, with 19 bases between. From germline, CDR1 is SNHLY and CDR2 FYNNEI. The CDR3 DNA sequence: TGTGCCAGCAGTGAAGCGCTTCCGGGTCGGGAACTTTACGAGCAGTACTTC. This translates into CASSEALPGRELYEQYF.

The CDR3 DNA is TGTGCCAGCTCACCACCAACGACAGGAGCCTCAGATACGCAGTATTTT. Amino acid sequence: CASSPPTTGASDTQYF. The chain is built from TRBV18 and TRBJ2-3; tentatively, D is TRBD1 (6 bases). CDR1 and CDR2 from the germline V gene are KGHSH and LQKENI. The CDR3 is 16 residues long. Trimming removed 0 bases from V and 4 bases from J, with 14 bases in between.

This rearrangement joins TRBV7-2 to TRBJ2-1; 10 nucleotides agree with TRBD1. This CDR3 contains 18 residues. Germline V gene sequence: CDR1 SGHTA, CDR2 FQGNSA. V gave up 3 bases and J gave up 9 bases; unmatched junction bases: 17. The CDR3 loop reads CASSFRPPGQGFKAEQFF. The CDR3 DNA sequence: TGTGCCAGCAGCTTCCGCCCCCCGGGACAGGGGTTTAAAGCTGAGCAGTTCTTC.

In DNA, the CDR3 is TGTGCCAGCAACGGAGGCACAGATACGCAGTATTTT. Its translation: CASNGGTDTQYF. This chain connects TRBV2 to TRBJ2-3; the D is unclear. The V gene's germline CDR1 is SNHLY and CDR2 FYNNEI. There are 12 residues in the CDR3. Trimming shortened V by 7 bases and J by 1 base, and 6 bases separated the two germline ends.

The V and J genes are TRBV19 and TRBJ2-7, with TRBD2 as a possible D gene (5 bases). The CDR3 is made up of 13 amino acids. CDR1 and CDR2 from the germline V gene are LNHDA and SQIVND (reference sequence). Trimming shortened V by 6 bases and J by 3 bases, and 12 bases separated the two germline ends. The CDR3 DNA is TGTGCCAGTAGGGGAGATGACTACTACGAGCAGTACTTC. Translation gives CASRGDDYYEQYF.

This rearrangement joins TRBV5-1 to TRBJ2-1, with 7 positions matching TRBD1. The germline V gene encodes CDR1 SGHRS and CDR2 YFSETQ. The CDR3 totals 14 residues. With 0 bases clipped from V and 8 bases from J, the junction kept 5 bases outside the gene matches. CDR3 bases: TGCGCCAGCAGCTTGGGACAGGGCGAGGATGAGCAGTTCTTC. It encodes CASSLGQGEDEQFF.

The chain joins TRBV30 to TRBJ1-2; D is undetermined. V lost 1 base, J lost 3 bases, and 6 bases lay in between. Germline-derived CDR1 and CDR2 are GTSNPN and SVGIG (reference sequence). This CDR3 has 12 amino acids. CDR3 region: CAWSEGDYGYTF. CDR3 sequence (DNA): TGTGCCTGGAGTGAGGGAGACTATGGCTACACCTTC. Variable domain in full (rest from reference TRBV30 and TRBJ1-2): SQTIHQWPATLVQPVGSPLSLECTVEGTSNPNLYWYRQAAGRGLQLLFYSVGIGQISSEVPQNLSASRPQDRQFILSSKKLLLSDSGFYLCAWSEGDYGYTFGSGTRLTVV.

This rearrangement joins TRBV7-3 to TRBJ1-1; possibly TRBD1 for D (5 bases). The V end lost 1 base, the J end lost 2 bases, and 8 bases lay between the germline ends. This CDR3 is 14 amino acids long. Germline V gene data show CDR1 as SGHTA and CDR2 as FQGTGA. The CDR3 region has the DNA TGTGCCAGCAGCTTAAGTCGGACAAACACTGAAGCTTTCTTT. Its protein is CASSLSRTNTEAFF.

J is TRBJ2-2 and V is TRBV4-2, with 8 positions matching TRBD2. The V gene's germline CDR1 is LGHNA and CDR2 YNFKEQ. V gave up 4 bases and J gave up 4 bases; unmatched junction bases: 2. The CDR3 is 14 amino acids. The DNA for the CDR3 is TGTGCCAGCAGCCTTGGGACTAGCACCGGGGAGCTGTTTTTT. It translates to CASSLGTSTGELFF.

The chain recombines TRBV6-2 or TRBV6-3 with TRBJ2-5; tentatively, D is TRBD1 (5 bases). Germline CDR1 and CDR2: MNHEY and SVGEGT. The CDR3 loop spans 14 amino acids. V lost 2 bases to trimming and J lost 4 bases, with 11 bases between them. CDR3 nucleotide sequence: TGTGCCAGCAGTTACGGCTGGCAGGGAGAGACCCAGTACTTC. Residues: CASSYGWQGETQYF.

This clone was recorded once. The chain combines TRBV19 with TRBJ2-1; the D gene is possibly TRBD2 (5 bases). Germline V lookup: CDR1 LNHDA, CDR2 SQIVND (reference sequence). The V gene lost 2 bases and the J gene lost 5 bases, with 7 bases spanning the gap. This CDR3 contains 13 residues. The CDR3 region has the DNA TGTGCCAGTAGTATATGGCGGGACAATGAGCAGTTCTTC. Its protein product is CASSIWRDNEQFF. The variable domain in full, completed from reference TRBV19 and TRBJ2-1, reads DGGITQSPKYLFRKEGQNVTLSCEQNLNHDAMYWYRQDPGQGLRLIYYSQIVNDFQKGDIAEGYSVSREKKESFPLTVTSAQKNPTAFYLCASSIWRDNEQFFGPGTRLTVL.

The V call is TRBV6-5, the J call TRBJ2-7; D gene ambiguous. The CDR3 loop spans 11 amino acids. Germline CDR1 is MNHEY and CDR2 is SVGAGI. Trimming removed 7 bases at V and 4 bases at J, with 8 bases between. Here the CDR3 reads CASTTRYEQYF. CDR3 bases: TGTGCCAGCACCACAAGATACGAGCAGTACTTC.

This chain connects TRBV5-1 to TRBJ2-3; maybe TRBD1 (6 bases). The CDR3 runs 15 residues. Trimming left V 7 bases short and J 4 bases short, with 19 bases between. Germline V lookup: CDR1 SGHRS, CDR2 YFSETQ. The CDR3 DNA is TGCGCCAGCCCAGGGGTGGGGACAACGGCAGATACGCAGTATTTT. It translates to CASPGVGTTADTQYF.

The chain employs TRBV7-9 and TRBJ2-2, with 9 nucleotides matching TRBD1. The germline gives CDR1 SEHNR, CDR2 FQNEAQ (reference sequence). This CDR3 has 16 residues. V was pared by 8 bases and J by 4 bases, with 11 bases of the junction left unmatched. The CDR3 protein is CASGAWDRESTGELFF. The CDR3 coding sequence is TGTGCCAGCGGAGCCTGGGACAGGGAGAGCACCGGGGAGCTGTTTTTT.

The chain uses TRBV9 and TRBJ2-7, with TRBD1 identical over 8 bases. The CDR3 covers 13 residues. Trimming at V came to 7 bases and at J to 6 bases, leaving 9 bases not matched to a gene. Germline V gene data show CDR1 as SGDLS and CDR2 as YYNGEE. The CDR3 reads CASRSQGAPEQYF. The CDR3 nucleotides read TGTGCCAGCCGATCCCAGGGGGCTCCCGAGCAGTACTTC.

This clone was observed a single time. This chain uses TRBV11-2 with TRBJ2-2; 9 bases match TRBD2. After removal of 4 bases from V and 2 bases from J, the junction contained 5 bases not matched to a gene. The CDR3 has 16 residues. CDR1 is SGHAT and CDR2 is FQNNGV in the germline V gene. CDR3 sequence (DNA): TGTGCCAGCAGCTATAGCGGGAGTTTCAACACCGGGGAGCTGTTTTTT. It codes for CASSYSGSFNTGELFF. Full variable domain (rest looked up from reference TRBV11-2 and TRBJ2-2): EAGVAQSPRYKIIEKRQSVAFWCNPISGHATLYWYQQILGQGPKLLIQFQNNGVVDDSQLPKDRFSAERLKGVDSTLKIQPAKLEDSAVYLCASSYSGSFNTGELFFGEGSRLTVL.

This chain joins TRBV18 and TRBJ1-1, with 10 nucleotides matching TRBD1. V gave up 2 bases and J gave up 0 bases; unmatched junction bases: 6. Germline CDR1 reads KGHSH; CDR2 reads LQKENI. The CDR3 has 17 residues. The CDR3 spells CASSPGGQGGLNTEAFF. The CDR3, as DNA: TGTGCCAGCTCACCAGGTGGACAGGGGGGGTTGAACACTGAAGCTTTCTTT.

V and J are TRBV5-4 and TRBJ2-1; D may be TRBD2 (5 bases). CDR1 and CDR2 (germline): SGHNT, YYREEE (reference sequence). Trimming left V 4 bases short and J 10 bases short, with 21 bases between. The CDR3 consists of 15 residues. CDR3 sequence reads: CASSLGLGNQYEQFF. CDR3 bases: TGTGCCAGCAGCCTAGGACTGGGTAACCAGTACGAGCAGTTCTTC.

This clone was recorded once. This chain links TRBV3-1 (or the pseudogene TRBV3-2) with TRBJ2-4, with TRBD1 matching 11 bases. The V segment lost 1 base and the J segment 1 base; nucleotides outside the gene matches: 3. CDR3 size: 17 residues. In germline, CDR1 is LGHDT, CDR2 YNNKEL (reference sequence). CDR3 nucleotide sequence: TGTGCCAGCAGCCAAGTGGGACAGGGGGAGGCCAAAAACATTCAGTACTTC. Translated, it gives CASSQVGQGEAKNIQYF.

This clone has only a few counts. This sequence joins TRBV6-5 and TRBJ1-6, with 8 positions matching TRBD1. Germline V lookup: CDR1 MNHEY, CDR2 SVGAGI. The CDR3 is 13 residues long. The junction had 4 bases not matched to a gene; V was cut back by 10 bases and J by 5 bases. The CDR3 DNA reads as TGTGCCAACAACAGGGGGGATAATTCACCCCTCCACTTT. Its protein is CANNRGDNSPLHF.